These 5 T cell receptor beta chains came from one sample sequenced in a study of lymphopenia after photon versus proton radiotherapy. Profiled with immunoSEQ multiplex PCR; TCRdb holds only in-frame clones, not every one. The repertoire has more than 70,000 clones, about four fifths of them found once; the top ten carry 1.2% to 1.5%. The sample here was peripheral blood, taken from a patient treated with proton-based radiotherapy. All receptors come from a man between 60 and 70 years old with pancreatic cancer.

In DNA form, the CDR3 reads TGTGCCAGCAGCCGAAGCGGGCAGGCCTACGAGCAGTACTTC. This gives the protein CASSRSGQAYEQYF. The chain has TRBV7-2 and TRBJ2-7; D may be TRBD2 (6 bases). The CDR3 has 14 residues. Trimming removed 5 bases from V and 2 bases from J, with 13 bases in between. The germline V gene has CDR1 SGHTA and CDR2 FQGNSA.

V usage is TRBV28 and J usage is TRBJ2-7; 10 bases agree with TRBD2. V dropped 3 bases and J dropped 3; count of bases not matched to a gene: 5. Germline V gives CDR1 MDHEN, CDR2 SYDVKM. The length of the CDR3 is 15 residues. The CDR3 bases are TGTGCCAGCAGTTTGCTCGCTAGCGGGAGCTACGAGCAGTACTTC. This encodes CASSLLASGSYEQYF.

The chain links TRBV5-6 to TRBJ2-1; D is possibly TRBD2 (6 bases). Per the germline V gene, CDR1 is SGHDT and CDR2 is YYEEEE. This CDR3 has 14 amino acids. Trimming left V 3 bases short and J 5 bases short, with 12 bases between. Here the CDR3 reads CASSSGVADNEQFF. The CDR3 DNA reads TGTGCCAGCAGCTCCGGGGTAGCGGACAATGAGCAGTTCTTC.

The chain employs TRBV28 and TRBJ2-5; TRBD1 matches 10 bases. Germline CDR1 MDHEN, CDR2 SYDVKM. CDR3 length: 16 amino acids. The V and J ends lost 6 bases and 5 bases, in that order; junction bases with no gene match: 12. As DNA, the CDR3 is TGTGCCAGCAGCGATACGACAGGGGGCGCCGGGGAGACCCAGTACTTC. Amino acid sequence: CASSDTTGGAGETQYF.

This chain uses TRBV28 with TRBJ1-2; no firm D call. Germline CDR1 is MDHEN and CDR2 is SYDVKM. The length of the CDR3 is 11 residues. V shed 5 bases and J shed 7 bases, with 8 bases lying between them. CDR3 in DNA: TGTGCCAGCAGTACTCGGCGTGGCTACACCTTC. This codes for CASSTRRGYTF.